This T cell receptor beta chain was obtained from a study of spatial heterogeneity in lung cancer. Study context: A unique TCR and UMI combination showed up more than ten times in raw reads, on average.

Stated time point: sample taken at primary tumor resection. Researchers sequenced whole RNA taken from tumor, nontumor lung or frozen PBMC without sorting. The donor population consisted of over 55 patients with untreated, early-stage non-small cell lung cancer. Germline V gene data show CDR1 as MNHEY and CDR2 as SMNVEV (reference sequence). The CDR3 is 15 amino acids. Between the trimmed V and J ends, which lost 6 bases and 2 bases, there was a span of 17 bases. In this sample, this clonotype turned up many times. A distinct unique molecular identifier was carried by each TCR cDNA molecule. From the 5' RACE reads, TCRdb called clonotypes with MiXCR, one entry per CDR3 protein. Altogether roughly 40,000 distinct CDR3 sequences are present, approximately 6.8% being singletons, with the ten largest covering around 43%.

This sample comprised PBMCs, obtained at surgery. The chain joins TRBV27 to TRBJ2-7; no clear D gene. This sequence originates from a female donor with early-stage non-small cell lung cancer. CDR3 sequence reads: CASRPAGTKTYEQYF. CDR3 sequence (DNA): TGTGCCAGCAGGCCGGCCGGAACTAAGACCTACGAGCAGTACTTC.